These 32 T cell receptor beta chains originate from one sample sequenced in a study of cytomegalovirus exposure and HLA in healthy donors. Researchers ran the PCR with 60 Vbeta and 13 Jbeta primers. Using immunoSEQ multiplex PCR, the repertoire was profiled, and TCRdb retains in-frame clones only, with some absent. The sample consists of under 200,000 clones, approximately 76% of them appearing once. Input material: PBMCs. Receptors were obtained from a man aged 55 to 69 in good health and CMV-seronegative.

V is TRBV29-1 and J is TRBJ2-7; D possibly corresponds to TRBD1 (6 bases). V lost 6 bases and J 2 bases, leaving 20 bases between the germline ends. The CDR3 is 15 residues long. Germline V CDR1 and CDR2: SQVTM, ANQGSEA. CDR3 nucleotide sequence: TGCAGCGTCCTCAAGCTACGGGACACGACCTACGAGCAGTACTTC. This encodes CSVLKLRDTTYEQYF.

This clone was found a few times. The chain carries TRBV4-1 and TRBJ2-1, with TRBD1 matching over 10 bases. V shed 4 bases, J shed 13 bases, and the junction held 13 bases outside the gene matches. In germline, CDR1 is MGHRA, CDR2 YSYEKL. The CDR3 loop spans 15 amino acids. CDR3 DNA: TGCGCCAGCAGCCCGTACGGGACAGGGGTGCGTGCTCAGTTCTTC. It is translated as CASSPYGTGVRAQFF.

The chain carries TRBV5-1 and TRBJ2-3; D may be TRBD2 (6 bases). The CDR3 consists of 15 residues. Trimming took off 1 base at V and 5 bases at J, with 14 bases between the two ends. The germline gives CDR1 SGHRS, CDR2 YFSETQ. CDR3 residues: CASSLLASSGDTQYF. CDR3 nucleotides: TGCGCCAGCAGCTTGCTAGCGTCCTCAGGAGATACGCAGTATTTT.

The CDR3, as DNA: TGCGCCAGCAGCCCGGGGACAGGCGCCTACGAGCAGTACTTC. The encoded protein is CASSPGTGAYEQYF. The chain carries TRBV5-1 and TRBJ2-7, with 8 bases matching TRBD1. V gave up 4 bases and J gave up 2 bases; unmatched junction bases: 5. CDR1 is SGHRS and CDR2 is YFSETQ in the germline V gene. This CDR3 is built from 14 residues.

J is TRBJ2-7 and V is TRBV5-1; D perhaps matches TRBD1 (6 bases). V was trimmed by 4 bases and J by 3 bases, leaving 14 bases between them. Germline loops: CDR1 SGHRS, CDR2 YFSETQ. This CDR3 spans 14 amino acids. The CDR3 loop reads CASSRGIPLYEQYF. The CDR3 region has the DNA TGCGCCAGCAGCAGGGGGATACCCCTCTACGAGCAGTACTTC.

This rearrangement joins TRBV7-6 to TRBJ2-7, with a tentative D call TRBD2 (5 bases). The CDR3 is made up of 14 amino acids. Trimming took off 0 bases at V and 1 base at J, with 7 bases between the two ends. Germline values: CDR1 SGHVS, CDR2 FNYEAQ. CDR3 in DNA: TGTGCCAGCAGCTTAGCTTCGGGGTCCTACGAGCAGTACTTC. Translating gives CASSLASGSYEQYF.

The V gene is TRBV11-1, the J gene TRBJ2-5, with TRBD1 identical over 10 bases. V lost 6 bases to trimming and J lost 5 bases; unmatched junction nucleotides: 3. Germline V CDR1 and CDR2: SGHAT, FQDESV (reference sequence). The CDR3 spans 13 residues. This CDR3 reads CASRRGQGETQYF. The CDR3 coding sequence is TGTGCCAGCAGAAGGGGACAGGGGGAGACCCAGTACTTC.

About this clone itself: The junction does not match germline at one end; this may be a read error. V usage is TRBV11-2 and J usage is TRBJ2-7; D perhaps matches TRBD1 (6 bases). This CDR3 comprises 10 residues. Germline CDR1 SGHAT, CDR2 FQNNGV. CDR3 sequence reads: CASSFAGQSF. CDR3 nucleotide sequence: TGTGCCAGCAGCTTTGCCGGACAGTCCTTC. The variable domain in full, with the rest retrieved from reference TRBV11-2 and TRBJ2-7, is EAGVAQSPRYKIIEKRQSVAFWCNPISGHATLYWYQQILGQGPKLLIQFQNNGVVDDSQLPKDRFSAERLKGVDSTLKIQPAKLEDSAVYLCASSFAGQSFGPGTRLTVT.

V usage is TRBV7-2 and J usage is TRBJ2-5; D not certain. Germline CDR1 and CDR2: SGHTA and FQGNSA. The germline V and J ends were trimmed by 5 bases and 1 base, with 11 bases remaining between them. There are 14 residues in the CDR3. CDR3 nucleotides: TGTGCCAGCAGCCCGAGAGGCCCCCAAGAGACCCAGTACTTC. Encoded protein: CASSPRGPQETQYF.

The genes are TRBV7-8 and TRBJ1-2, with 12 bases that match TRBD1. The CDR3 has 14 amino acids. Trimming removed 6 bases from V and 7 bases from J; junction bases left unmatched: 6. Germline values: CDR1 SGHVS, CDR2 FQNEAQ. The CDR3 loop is CASRRRDRGLGYTF. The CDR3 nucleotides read TGTGCCAGCAGGCGCCGGGACAGGGGGCTTGGCTACACCTTC.

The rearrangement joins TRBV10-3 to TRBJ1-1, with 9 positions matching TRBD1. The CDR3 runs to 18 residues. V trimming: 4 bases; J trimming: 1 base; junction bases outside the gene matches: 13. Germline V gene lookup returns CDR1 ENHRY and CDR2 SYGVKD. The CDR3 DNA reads TGTGCCATCAGTGCATTCCCACAGGGGGCAGGAAGGAACACTGAAGCTTTCTTT. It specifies CAISAFPQGAGRNTEAFF.

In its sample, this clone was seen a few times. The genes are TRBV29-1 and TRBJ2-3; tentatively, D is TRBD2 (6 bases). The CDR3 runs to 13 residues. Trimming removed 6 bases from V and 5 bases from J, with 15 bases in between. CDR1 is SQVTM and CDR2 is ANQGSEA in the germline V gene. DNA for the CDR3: TGCAGCGTGTCTGAAGCGGGTGGAGATACGCAGTATTTT. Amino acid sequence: CSVSEAGGDTQYF.

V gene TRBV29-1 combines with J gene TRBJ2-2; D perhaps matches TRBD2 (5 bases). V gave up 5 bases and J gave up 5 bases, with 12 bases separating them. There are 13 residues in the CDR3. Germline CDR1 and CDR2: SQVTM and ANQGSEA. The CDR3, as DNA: TGCAGCGTTTCAGGTCCGGGGACCGGGGAGCTGTTTTTT. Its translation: CSVSGPGTGELFF.

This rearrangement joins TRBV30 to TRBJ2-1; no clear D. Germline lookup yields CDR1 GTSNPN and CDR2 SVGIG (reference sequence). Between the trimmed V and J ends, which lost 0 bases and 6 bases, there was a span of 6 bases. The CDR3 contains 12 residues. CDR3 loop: CAWSVAGNEQFF. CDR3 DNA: TGTGCCTGGAGTGTAGCCGGCAATGAGCAGTTCTTC.

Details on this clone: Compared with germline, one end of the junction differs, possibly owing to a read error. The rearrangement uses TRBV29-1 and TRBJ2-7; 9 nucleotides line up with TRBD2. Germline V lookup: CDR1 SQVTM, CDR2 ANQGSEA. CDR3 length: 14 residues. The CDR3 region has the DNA TGCAGCGTTGGGGGCGGGAGGGGGTCCTACGGGCAGTACTTC. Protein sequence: CSVGGGRGSYGQYF.

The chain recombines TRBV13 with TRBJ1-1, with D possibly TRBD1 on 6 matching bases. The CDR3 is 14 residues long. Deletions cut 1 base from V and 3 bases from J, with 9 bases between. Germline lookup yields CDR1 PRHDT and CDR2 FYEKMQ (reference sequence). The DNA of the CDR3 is TGTGCCAGCAGCTTAGCGCAGGGGTACACTGAAGCTTTCTTT. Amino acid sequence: CASSLAQGYTEAFF. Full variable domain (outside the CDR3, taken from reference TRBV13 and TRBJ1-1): AAGVIQSPRHLIKEKRETATLKCYPIPRHDTVYWYQQGPGQDPQFLISFYEKMQSDKGSIPDRFSAQQFSDYHSELNMSSLELGDSALYFCASSLAQGYTEAFFGQGTRLTVV.

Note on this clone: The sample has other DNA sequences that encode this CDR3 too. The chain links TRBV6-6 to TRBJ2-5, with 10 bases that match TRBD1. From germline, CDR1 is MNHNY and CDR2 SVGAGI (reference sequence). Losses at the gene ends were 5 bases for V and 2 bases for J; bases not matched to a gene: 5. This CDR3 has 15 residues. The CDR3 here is CASSTPDRGQETQYF. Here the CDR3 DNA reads TGTGCCAGCAGTACCCCGGACAGGGGGCAAGAGACCCAGTACTTC.

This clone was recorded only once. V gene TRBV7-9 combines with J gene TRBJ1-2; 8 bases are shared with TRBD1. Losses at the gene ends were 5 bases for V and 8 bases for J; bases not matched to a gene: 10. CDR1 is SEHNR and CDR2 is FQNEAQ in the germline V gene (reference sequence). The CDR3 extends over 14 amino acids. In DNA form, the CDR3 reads TGTGCCAGCAGCCCCCGACAGGGGAGAGGCGGCTACACCTTC. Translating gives CASSPRQGRGGYTF.

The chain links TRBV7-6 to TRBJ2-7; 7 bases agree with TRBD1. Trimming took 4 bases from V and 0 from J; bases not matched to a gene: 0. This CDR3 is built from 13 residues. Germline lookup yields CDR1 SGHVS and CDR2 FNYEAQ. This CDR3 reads CASSWTGSYEQYF. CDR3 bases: TGTGCCAGCAGCTGGACAGGCTCCTACGAGCAGTACTTC.

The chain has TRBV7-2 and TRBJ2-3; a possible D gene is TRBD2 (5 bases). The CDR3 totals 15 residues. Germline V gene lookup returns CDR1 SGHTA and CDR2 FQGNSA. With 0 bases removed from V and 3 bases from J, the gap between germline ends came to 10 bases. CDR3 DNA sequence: TGTGCCAGCAGCTTAGCCGGGGTTAGAACAGATACGCAGTATTTT. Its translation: CASSLAGVRTDTQYF.

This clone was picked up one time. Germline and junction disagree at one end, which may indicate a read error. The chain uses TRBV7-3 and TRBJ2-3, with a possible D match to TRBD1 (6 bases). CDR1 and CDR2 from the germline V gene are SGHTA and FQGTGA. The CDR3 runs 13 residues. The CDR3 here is CSSKRGTEDTQYF. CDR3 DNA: TGTTCCAGCAAGAGGGGGACGGAAGATACGCAGTATTTT.

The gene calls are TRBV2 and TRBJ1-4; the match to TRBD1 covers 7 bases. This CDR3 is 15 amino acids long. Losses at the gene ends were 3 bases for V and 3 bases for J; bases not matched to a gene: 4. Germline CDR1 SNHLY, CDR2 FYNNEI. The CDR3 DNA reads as TGTGCCAGCAGTGAGACGACAGGGCCTAATGAAAAACTGTTTTTT. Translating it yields CASSETTGPNEKLFF.

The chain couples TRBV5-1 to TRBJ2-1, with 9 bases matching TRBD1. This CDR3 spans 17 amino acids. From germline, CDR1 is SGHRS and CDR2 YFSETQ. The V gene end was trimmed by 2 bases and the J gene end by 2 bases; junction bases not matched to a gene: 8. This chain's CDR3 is CASSFPTGQGAYNEQFF. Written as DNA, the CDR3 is TGCGCCAGCAGCTTCCCGACGGGACAGGGAGCCTACAATGAGCAGTTCTTC.

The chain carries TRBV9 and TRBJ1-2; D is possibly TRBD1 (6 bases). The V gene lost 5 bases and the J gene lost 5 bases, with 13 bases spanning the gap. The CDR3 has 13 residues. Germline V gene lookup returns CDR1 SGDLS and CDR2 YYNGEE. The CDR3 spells CASREDRSYGYTF. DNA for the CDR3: TGTGCCAGCAGGGAAGACAGGTCATATGGCTACACCTTC.

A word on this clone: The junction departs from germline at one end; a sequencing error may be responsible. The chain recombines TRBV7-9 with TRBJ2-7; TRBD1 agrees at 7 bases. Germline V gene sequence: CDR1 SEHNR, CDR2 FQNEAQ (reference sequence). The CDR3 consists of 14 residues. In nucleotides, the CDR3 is TGTTCCAGCAGCTTAGGGGGACAGAGCTACGAGCAGTACTTC. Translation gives CSSSLGGQSYEQYF.

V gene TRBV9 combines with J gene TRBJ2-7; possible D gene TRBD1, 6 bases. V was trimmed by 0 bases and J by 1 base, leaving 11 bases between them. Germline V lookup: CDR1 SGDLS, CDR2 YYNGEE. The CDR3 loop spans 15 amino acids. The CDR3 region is CASSVGVQGSYEQYF. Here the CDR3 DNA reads TGTGCCAGCAGCGTAGGTGTACAGGGATCCTACGAGCAGTACTTC.

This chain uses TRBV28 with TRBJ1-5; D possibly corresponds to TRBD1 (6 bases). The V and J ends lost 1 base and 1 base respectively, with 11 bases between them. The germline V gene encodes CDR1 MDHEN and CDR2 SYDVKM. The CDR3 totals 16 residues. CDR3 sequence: CASSLFRTVSNQPQHF. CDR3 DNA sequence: TGTGCCAGCAGTTTATTTCGGACAGTAAGCAATCAGCCCCAGCATTTT.

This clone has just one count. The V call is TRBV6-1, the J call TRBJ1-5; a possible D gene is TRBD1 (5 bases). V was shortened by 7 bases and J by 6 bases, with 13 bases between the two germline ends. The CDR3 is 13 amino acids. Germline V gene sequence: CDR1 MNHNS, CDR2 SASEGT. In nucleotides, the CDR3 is TGTGCCAGCAACCCCCGGGGGGTTCAGCCCCAGCATTTT. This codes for CASNPRGVQPQHF.

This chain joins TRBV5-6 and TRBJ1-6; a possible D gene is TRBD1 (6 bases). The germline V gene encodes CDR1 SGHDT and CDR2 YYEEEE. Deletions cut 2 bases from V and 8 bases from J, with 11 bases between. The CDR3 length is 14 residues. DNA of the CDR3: TGTGCCAGCAGCTTTGGGCAGGGGTATTCACCCCTCCACTTT. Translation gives CASSFGQGYSPLHF.

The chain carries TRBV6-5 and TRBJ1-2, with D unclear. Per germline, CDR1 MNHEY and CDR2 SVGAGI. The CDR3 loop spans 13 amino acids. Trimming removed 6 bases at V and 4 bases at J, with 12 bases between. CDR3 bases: TGTGCCAGCAGATGGACCGGGAGCTATGGCTACACCTTC. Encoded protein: CASRWTGSYGYTF.

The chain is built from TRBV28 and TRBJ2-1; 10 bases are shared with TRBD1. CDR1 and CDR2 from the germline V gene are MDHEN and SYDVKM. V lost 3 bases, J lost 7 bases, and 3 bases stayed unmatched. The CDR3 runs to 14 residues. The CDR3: CASSFGQGVNEQFF. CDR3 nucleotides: TGTGCCAGCAGTTTCGGACAGGGGGTGAATGAGCAGTTCTTC.

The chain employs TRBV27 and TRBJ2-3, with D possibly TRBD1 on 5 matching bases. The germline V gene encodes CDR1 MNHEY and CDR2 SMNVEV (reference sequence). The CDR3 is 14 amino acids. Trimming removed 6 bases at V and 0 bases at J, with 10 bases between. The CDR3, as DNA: TGTGCCAGCAGAAGTAGGGGAAGCACAGATACGCAGTATTTT. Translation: CASRSRGSTDTQYF.